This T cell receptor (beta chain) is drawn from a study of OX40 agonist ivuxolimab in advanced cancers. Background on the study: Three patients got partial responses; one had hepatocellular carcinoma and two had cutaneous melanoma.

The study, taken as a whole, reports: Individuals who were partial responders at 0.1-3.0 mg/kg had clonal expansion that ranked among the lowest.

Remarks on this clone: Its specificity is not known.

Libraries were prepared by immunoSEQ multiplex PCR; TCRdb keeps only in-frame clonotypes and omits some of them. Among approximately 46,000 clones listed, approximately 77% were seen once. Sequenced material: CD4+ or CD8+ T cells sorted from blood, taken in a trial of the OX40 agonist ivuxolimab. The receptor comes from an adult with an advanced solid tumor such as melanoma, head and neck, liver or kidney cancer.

CDR3 DNA: TGTGCCAGCAGGGGAAGGACGGGTAACTATGGCTACACCTTC. Translation: CASRGRTGNYGYTF. V usage is TRBV27 and J usage is TRBJ1-2; unclear D gene. This CDR3 contains 14 residues. Germline V gene lookup returns CDR1 MNHEY and CDR2 SMNVEV (reference sequence). V lost 6 bases and J lost 1, with 12 bases in between.